The entry that follows covers one T cell receptor beta chain sequence. Its antigen remains unknown. The same CDR3 can be traced to other DNA sequences in this sample. Profiled with immunoSEQ multiplex PCR; TCRdb holds only in-frame clones, not every one. This table has roughly 2.4 million clones, roughly 95% appearing once. Germline loops: CDR1 SGHTA, CDR2 FQGNSA. Trimming at V came to 3 bases and at J to 2 bases, leaving 4 bases not matched to a gene. CDR3 length: 15 residues. The data were taken from a study of shared clonotypes between healthy human individuals. Whole-study results and caveats: As a rule, naive subsets had a larger estimated richness than memory subsets.

The chain combines TRBV7-2 with TRBJ1-5; 7 bases fit TRBD1. The sequence derives from a man younger than 35 in good health. The specimen was naive CD4+ T cells sorted from blood. Subset here: CD45RA+ positively selected. DNA for the CDR3: TGTGCCAGCAGCTTTGACAGGGAAGGCAATCAGCCCCAGCATTTT. Amino acid sequence: CASSFDREGNQPQHF.